These 27 T cell receptor beta chains were all obtained from the same sample, sequenced in a study of CD8 T cells in ankylosing spondylitis. TCRdb analysed the 5' RACE reads with MiXCR anew, one entry per CDR3 protein. The top ten clones hold under 6% of a sample with approximately 88,000 distinct CDR3 sequences, just under 9% of them seen once. Sequenced sample: blood, either unsorted or a sorted T cell fraction (not recorded which). These receptors were taken from a male donor with ankylosing spondylitis or in good health (not recorded which).

This clonotype was seen repeatedly, ten times or more. This rearrangement joins TRBV12-3 or TRBV12-4 to TRBJ2-2; no reliable D call. V shed 4 bases and J shed 7 bases, with 10 bases lying between them. The CDR3 length is 13 residues. The CDR3 is CASSSSSIGELFF. The CDR3 DNA reads as TGTGCCAGCAGTTCCTCCAGTATCGGGGAGCTGTTTTTT.

This clonotype has at least ten counts. The V call is TRBV5-1, the J call TRBJ2-3; D gene ambiguous. The CDR3 is made up of 14 amino acids. Germline V gene lookup returns CDR1 SGHRS and CDR2 YFSETQ. The germline V and J ends were trimmed by 0 bases and 0 bases, with 5 bases remaining between them. The DNA for the CDR3 is TGCGCCAGCAGCTTGGACACAAGCACAGATACGCAGTATTTT. Translation gives CASSLDTSTDTQYF.

This clonotype has just a few counts. The gene calls are TRBV6-7 and TRBJ2-2; D may be TRBD1 (6 bases). TRBV6-7 is given ORF status, its function remaining uncertain. V was cut by 2 bases and J by 1 base, with 14 bases left in between. CDR3 length equals 17 residues. DNA for the CDR3: TGTGCCAGCAGTTACCTTGACAGGACTCGGAACACCGGGGAGCTGTTTTTT. Protein: CASSYLDRTRNTGELFF.

In DNA, the CDR3 is TGTGCCAGCAGCTCATCCAGGGGGTTCTACGAGCAGTACTTC. Residues: CASSSSRGFYEQYF. This chain links TRBV11-2 with TRBJ2-7, with TRBD1 matching 7 bases. The CDR3 has 14 residues. CDR1 is SGHAT and CDR2 is FQNNGV in the germline V gene. With V trimmed by 4 bases and J by 3 bases, 6 bases remained unmatched.

The table lists this clonotype with a few counts. The chain links TRBV5-1 to TRBJ1-3; 8 nucleotides match TRBD1. In germline, CDR1 is SGHRS, CDR2 YFSETQ. The CDR3 has 16 residues. With 3 bases clipped from V and 4 bases from J, the junction kept 9 bases outside the gene matches. In DNA form, the CDR3 reads TGCGCCAGCAGCTCCGCCGCAGGGGGCCCCGGAAACACCATATATTTT. It encodes CASSSAAGGPGNTIYF.

This chain joins TRBV30 and TRBJ1-5; D gene uncertain. The V and J ends lost 0 bases and 1 base respectively, with 7 bases between them. The CDR3 is made up of 14 amino acids. Germline V gene sequence: CDR1 GTSNPN, CDR2 SVGIG (reference sequence). DNA for the CDR3: TGTGCCTGGAGTGTTTACACGAGCAATCAGCCCCAGCATTTT. This codes for CAWSVYTSNQPQHF.

This clonotype was recorded at least ten times. The V and J genes are TRBV6-1 and TRBJ1-4, with D maybe TRBD1 (6 bases). This CDR3 is 15 amino acids long. CDR1 and CDR2 (germline): MNHNS, SASEGT. Deletions cut 6 bases from V and 5 bases from J, with 16 bases between. The CDR3 reads CASSLSTGRNEKLFF. In DNA, the CDR3 is TGTGCCAGCAGCCTCTCGACAGGCAGAAATGAAAAACTGTTTTTT.

This clonotype was seen repeatedly, ten times or more. The J gene is TRBJ2-2, the V gene TRBV5-1; D possibly corresponds to TRBD1 (5 bases). Trimming removed 4 bases from V and 0 bases from J, with 10 bases in between. The CDR3 runs to 15 residues. In germline, CDR1 is SGHRS, CDR2 YFSETQ. CDR3 protein: CASSPTGANTGELFF. The DNA for the CDR3 is TGCGCCAGCAGCCCTACAGGAGCGAACACCGGGGAGCTGTTTTTT.

Only a few counts were recorded for this clonotype. This sequence joins TRBV7-8 and TRBJ1-1; D not certain. Germline V gives CDR1 SGHVS, CDR2 FQNEAQ. This CDR3 contains 16 residues. Deletions cut 1 base from V and 10 bases from J, with 22 bases between. The CDR3 sequence: CASSLESRGRQERAFF. CDR3 sequence (DNA): TGTGCCAGCAGCTTAGAAAGTAGAGGCCGCCAAGAACGAGCTTTCTTT.

This clonotype was seen more than once but under ten times. The chain combines TRBV7-3 with TRBJ2-6; D not certain. The V end lost 5 bases, the J end lost 0 bases, and 8 bases lay between the germline ends. CDR3 length: 15 amino acids. Germline-derived CDR1 and CDR2 are SGHTA and FQGTGA. CDR3 sequence: CASSPRSSGANVLTF. The CDR3 coding sequence is TGTGCCAGCAGCCCCCGGTCCTCTGGGGCCAACGTCCTGACTTTC.

This clonotype was found many times. V is TRBV12-3 or TRBV12-4 and J is TRBJ1-2; 7 bases map to TRBD1. CDR3 length: 13 amino acids. Trimming removed 6 bases from V and 8 bases from J; junction bases left unmatched: 9. The CDR3 coding sequence is TGTGCCAGCAGAAGACAGGGAATGCGGGGCTACACCTTC. It specifies CASRRQGMRGYTF.

V and J are TRBV27 and TRBJ1-5, with D perhaps TRBD1 (5 bases). CDR1 MNHEY and CDR2 SMNVEV come from the germline V gene (reference sequence). The CDR3 has 13 residues. Trimming stripped 9 bases from V and 7 bases from J, with 16 bases between. The CDR3 sequence is CASRKGSWQPQHF. CDR3 coding DNA: TGTGCCAGTCGAAAGGGGAGTTGGCAGCCCCAGCATTTT.

This clonotype was found a few times. This sequence joins TRBV7-2 and TRBJ2-5, with D tentatively TRBD1 (5 bases). This CDR3 region has 16 residues. V dropped 4 bases and J dropped 4 bases, with 19 bases sitting between them. Germline assignment: CDR1 SGHTA and CDR2 FQGNSA. CDR3 protein: CASSSPTRTQGETQYF. Written as DNA, the CDR3 is TGTGCCAGCAGCTCCCCCACGAGGACCCAGGGAGAGACCCAGTACTTC.

This clonotype was observed at least ten times. This chain connects TRBV27 to TRBJ2-1; TRBD2 matches at 13 bases. J was trimmed by 10 bases and V by 4 bases; bases with no gene match: 7. This CDR3 region has 15 residues. The germline V gene encodes CDR1 MNHEY and CDR2 SMNVEV (reference sequence). CDR3 residues: CASSSTSGGSEEQFF. The CDR3 bases are TGTGCCAGCAGTTCGACTAGCGGGGGGTCGGAGGAGCAGTTCTTC.

The sample holds many counts of this clonotype. This chain joins TRBV12-3 or TRBV12-4 and TRBJ2-3, with 8 bases that match TRBD1. This CDR3 has 15 amino acids. J gave up 0 bases and V 5 bases, and 4 bases lay outside the gene matches. The CDR3 region has the DNA TGTGCCAGCAGTCCGTGGACAGGGAGCACAGATACGCAGTATTTT. Protein product: CASSPWTGSTDTQYF.

This clonotype was recorded a few times. V and J are TRBV19 and TRBJ2-1; TRBD2 matches 9 bases. Trimming took 4 bases from V and 8 from J; bases not matched to a gene: 3. The CDR3 spans 13 residues. CDR1 is LNHDA and CDR2 is SQIVND in the germline V gene (reference sequence). CDR3 bases: TGTGCCAGTAGTAACCAGCGGGGGGATGAGCAGTTCTTC. Amino acid sequence: CASSNQRGDEQFF.

This clonotype was picked up many times. V is TRBV28 and J is TRBJ1-6; 10 positions match TRBD1. The CDR3 contains 13 residues. Looked up from germline, CDR1 is MDHEN and CDR2 is SYDVKM. V was pared by 6 bases and J by 9 bases, with 2 bases of the junction left unmatched. The CDR3 protein is CASSRDRGSPLHF. The DNA for the CDR3 is TGTGCCAGCAGCAGGGACAGGGGTTCACCCCTCCACTTT.

This clonotype was detected ten times or more. The gene calls are TRBV29-1 and TRBJ1-2, with no clear D. Germline lookup yields CDR1 SQVTM and CDR2 ANQGSEA. V lost 6 bases and J lost 1, with 18 bases in between. The CDR3 is made up of 15 amino acids. The chain's CDR3 is CSVYTQALYNYGYTF. The CDR3 DNA sequence: TGCAGCGTCTACACCCAGGCTCTCTATAACTATGGCTACACCTTC.

The chain couples TRBV29-1 to TRBJ1-1, with 8 bases lining up with TRBD1. Germline loops: CDR1 SQVTM, CDR2 ANQGSEA. Trimming at V came to 5 bases and at J to 6 bases, leaving 8 bases not matched to a gene. The CDR3 consists of 13 residues. CDR3 DNA: TGCAGCGTTTACACACAGGGGGTACCTGAAGCTTTCTTT. Translating gives CSVYTQGVPEAFF.

As to this clonotype: One junction end disagrees with the germline gene, perhaps due to a read error. The rearrangement links TRBV6-2 or TRBV6-3 to TRBJ2-2; TRBD1 is a possible D gene (6 bases). The CDR3 runs 16 residues. The germline CDR1 and CDR2 sequences are MNHEY and SVGEGT. Here the CDR3 reads CASSYQGKGNAGELFF. CDR3 bases: TGTGCCAGCAGTTATCAGGGGAAGGGGAACGCCGGGGAGCTGTTTTTT.

This clonotype was seen many times. The chain couples TRBV20-1 to TRBJ1-5, with D perhaps matching TRBD1 (6 bases). Germline V gene data show CDR1 as DFQATT and CDR2 as SNEGSKA (reference sequence). The CDR3 spans 14 residues. V was shortened by 6 bases and J by 0 bases, with 12 bases between the two germline ends. Here the CDR3 reads CSARGVNSNQPQHF. The CDR3 coding sequence is TGCAGTGCCAGGGGAGTGAATAGCAATCAGCCCCAGCATTTT.

The rearrangement uses TRBV5-6 and TRBJ2-5; maybe TRBD1 (5 bases). The V end was cut by 4 bases, the J end by 4 bases, with 17 bases between. Germline V gene sequence: CDR1 SGHDT, CDR2 YYEEEE. The CDR3 totals 15 residues. The CDR3 DNA reads TGTGCCAGCAGCGACTCCAGGGTTAACCTAGAGACCCAGTACTTC. Protein: CASSDSRVNLETQYF.

This clonotype has only a few counts. The chain couples TRBV19 to TRBJ2-4; no clear D gene. In germline, CDR1 is LNHDA, CDR2 SQIVND (reference sequence). Trimming pared 10 bases from V and 3 bases from J, leaving 13 bases between. This CDR3 is built from 13 residues. CDR3 region: CATRIFDKNIQYF. CDR3 coding DNA: TGTGCCACCAGGATTTTCGACAAAAACATTCAGTACTTC. The complete variable domain, with remaining parts taken from reference TRBV19 and TRBJ2-4, reads DGGITQSPKYLFRKEGQNVTLSCEQNLNHDAMYWYRQDPGQGLRLIYYSQIVNDFQKGDIAEGYSVSREKKESFPLTVTSAQKNPTAFYLCATRIFDKNIQYFGAGTRLSVL.

By share of the sample, this clonotype is medium-sized. V usage is TRBV29-1 and J usage is TRBJ1-2, with 7 bases aligning to TRBD1. The J segment lost 4 bases and the V segment lost 4 bases, leaving 9 bases of the junction unmatched. Per the germline V gene, CDR1 is SQVTM and CDR2 is ANQGSEA. The CDR3 contains 14 residues. This chain's CDR3 is CSVVAGTESYGYTF. CDR3 DNA: TGCAGCGTTGTGGCGGGGACAGAGAGCTATGGCTACACCTTC.

This clonotype was counted ten times or more. The chain joins TRBV6-1 to TRBJ2-1; D perhaps matches TRBD1 (5 bases). CDR3 length equals 14 residues. Trimming took off 6 bases at V and 4 bases at J, with 13 bases between the two ends. Germline lookup yields CDR1 MNHNS and CDR2 SASEGT. The DNA of the CDR3 is TGTGCCAGCAGGCCTTCTGGGGCTTACAATGAGCAGTTCTTC. This gives the protein CASRPSGAYNEQFF.

The gene calls are TRBV7-3 and TRBJ2-1; 8 bases line up with TRBD1. The germline V gene encodes CDR1 SGHTA and CDR2 FQGTGA. V was clipped by 2 bases and J by 3 bases; unmatched bases: 6. CDR3 length equals 16 residues. Here the CDR3 DNA reads TGTGCCAGCAGCTTACGCGGGACAGGTAACTACAATGAGCAGTTCTTC. Translation: CASSLRGTGNYNEQFF.

The J gene is TRBJ2-1, the V gene TRBV4-1; 10 positions agree with TRBD2. V gave up 0 bases and J gave up 8 bases; unmatched junction bases: 10. Germline CDR1 and CDR2: MGHRA and YSYEKL. The CDR3 runs 17 residues. As DNA, the CDR3 is TGCGCCAGCAGCCAAGAGGGGACTAGCGCTCCTCGGGATGAGCAGTTCTTC. Translating gives CASSQEGTSAPRDEQFF.